This note documents a single TCR beta chain sequence. Its antigen remains unknown. This sample was included in a study of T-cell memory formation after mild COVID-19. Study-wide context: Most TCR clusters belonged to a single donor. Study-wide results and caveats: The study found contracting CD4+ clones mainly in CM and EM and contracting CD8+ clones in EMRA.

TCRdb redid the calling of the 5' RACE reads with MiXCR, one entry per CDR3 protein. The data show 80,000 to 95,000 distinct CDR3 sequences, 20% to 30% seen once. The V end was cut by 6 bases, the J end by 5 bases, with 16 bases between. In germline, CDR1 is MNHEY, CDR2 SVGEGT. The CDR3 consists of 14 residues. The sample comprised PBMCs or a T cell subset sorted from them (not recorded which). This receptor was obtained from a man between 18 and 29 years old who had mild COVID-19 (a few samples of this study predate the infection). Cell type and time point are not known. V usage is TRBV6-2 or TRBV6-3 and J usage is TRBJ1-1; D remains unclear. The CDR3 protein is CASSYDGPWTEAFF. CDR3 DNA sequence: TGTGCCAGCAGCTATGACGGACCGTGGACTGAAGCTTTCTTT.